Sequencing of this T cell receptor (beta chain) was carried out in a study of blood T cell repertoires in COVID-19 (dated by TCRdb to the early 2020s). About the investigation overall: Collaborator samples came from the United States, Italy and Spain and covered acute and convalescent phases of COVID-19. The material from the prospective study consisted of cDNA or gDNA derived from T cells, B-cell-depleted T cells, or PBMCs. The dataset comprised deeply sampled blood TCRbeta repertoires from subjects exposed to, actively infected with, or recovered from COVID-19. A freely available public database, intended as a resource for researchers studying the immune response to SARS-CoV-2, is where the repertoires were released. Samples were obtained from the ongoing ImmuneRACE study (first 160 participants) and from some 1,300 subjects provided by 6 global collaborators. Sample metadata almost always included a de-identified subject ID, COVID-19 status, age in years and sex. Where HLA class I and class II types were available, the types were taken from metadata supplied by the sample provider, not from assay-based typing. On the study overall, not on this receptor specifically: The amount of clinical and demographic metadata varied by source and participant and was provided uncurated.

Whole blood was collected in K2EDTA tubes by collaborating institutions according to the institutions' own protocols. Collaborator samples were shipped for TCRbeta analysis as frozen whole blood, isolated PBMCs, or DNA extracted from either sample type. Taken from cysteine to phenylalanine, the CDR3 has 15 residues. Just CDR3 DNA is preserved here, 45 bases in frame from base 1. Per the germline V gene (reference sequence), LNHDA is the CDR1 and SQIVND is the CDR2. V is trimmed back by 4 bases and J by 5 bases, and the junction contains 5 bases that no gene match accounts for. TCRbeta CDR3 regions were amplified from genomic DNA using the immunoSEQ Assay, a bias-controlled multiplex PCR. As for how the authors treated the data: Within the assay, amplification of reference gene primers was used to estimate how many nucleated cells each sample contained. Sequence reads were collapsed and filtered to measure the absolute abundance of every unique TCRbeta CDR3 rearrangement. For each sample, productive Simpson clonality was calculated as the square root of Simpson's diversity index across productive rearrangements. This immuneACCESS table, as held by TCRdb, lists in-frame sequences with V and J called but not all clones. Of the missing ones, under half trace to an unresolved V gene in checked studies; the others have no known cause. The DNA was the basis for D and trimming; V, J and clone size are from that table. The sample table records 650,000 to 800,000 clones; over 80% of these occur just once. The ten top clones hold around 0.3% of the sample.

About this clone itself: The antigen it binds to is not known. There are no base qualities to consult, and no much larger clone falls within one base.

The source is a young woman with acute or convalescent COVID-19. The chain is made from TRBV19 and TRBJ2-2; TRBD1 aligns with 9 central bases. The sample comprised peripheral blood. In nucleotides, the sequence is TGTGCCAGTAGTACGACAGGGGGGGGAACCGGGGAGCTGTTTTTT. Translated, it gives CASSTTGGGTGELFF.